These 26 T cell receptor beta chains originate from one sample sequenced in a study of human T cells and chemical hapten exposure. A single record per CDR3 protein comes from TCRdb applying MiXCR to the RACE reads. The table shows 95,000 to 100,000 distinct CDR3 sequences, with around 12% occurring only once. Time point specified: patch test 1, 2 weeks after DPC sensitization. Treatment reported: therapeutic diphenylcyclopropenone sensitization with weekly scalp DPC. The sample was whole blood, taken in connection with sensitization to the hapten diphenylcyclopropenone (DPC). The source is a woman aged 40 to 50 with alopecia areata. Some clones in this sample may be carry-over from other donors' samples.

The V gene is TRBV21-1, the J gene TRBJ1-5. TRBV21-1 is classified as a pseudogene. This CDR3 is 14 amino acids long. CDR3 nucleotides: TGTGCCAGCAGCAAAGCGCACGACAATCAGCCCCAGCATTTT. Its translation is CASSKAHDNQPQHF.

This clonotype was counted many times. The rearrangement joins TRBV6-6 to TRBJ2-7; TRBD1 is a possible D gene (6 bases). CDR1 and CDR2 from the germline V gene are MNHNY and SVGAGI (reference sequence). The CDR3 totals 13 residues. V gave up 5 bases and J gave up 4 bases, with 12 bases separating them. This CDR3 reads CASSQQGSYEQYF. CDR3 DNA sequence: TGTGCCAGCAGTCAACAGGGATCATACGAGCAGTACTTC.

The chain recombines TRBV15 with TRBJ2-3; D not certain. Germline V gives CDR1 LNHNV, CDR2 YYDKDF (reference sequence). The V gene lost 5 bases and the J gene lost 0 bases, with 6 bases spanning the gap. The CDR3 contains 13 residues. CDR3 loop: CATSEWSTDTQYF. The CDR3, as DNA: TGTGCCACCAGCGAATGGAGCACAGATACGCAGTATTTT.

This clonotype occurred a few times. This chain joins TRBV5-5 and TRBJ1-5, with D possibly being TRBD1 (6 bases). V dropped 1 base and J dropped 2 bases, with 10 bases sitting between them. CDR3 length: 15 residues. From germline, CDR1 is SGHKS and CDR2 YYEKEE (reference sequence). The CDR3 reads CASSLTGYGNQPQHF. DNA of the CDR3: TGTGCCAGCAGCTTGACAGGGTATGGCAATCAGCCCCAGCATTTT.

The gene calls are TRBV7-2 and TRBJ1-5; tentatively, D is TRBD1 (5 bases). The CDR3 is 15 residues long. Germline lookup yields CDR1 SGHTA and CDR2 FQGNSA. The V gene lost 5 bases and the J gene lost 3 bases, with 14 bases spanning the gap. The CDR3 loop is CASSPGGVHNQPQHF. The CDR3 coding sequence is TGTGCCAGCAGCCCAGGAGGGGTCCACAATCAGCCCCAGCATTTT.

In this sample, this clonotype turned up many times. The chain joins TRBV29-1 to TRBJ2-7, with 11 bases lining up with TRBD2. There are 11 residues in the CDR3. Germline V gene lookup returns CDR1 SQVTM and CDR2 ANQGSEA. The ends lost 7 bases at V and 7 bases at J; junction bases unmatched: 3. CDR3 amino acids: CSGIAGGEQYF. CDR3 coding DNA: TGCAGCGGTATAGCGGGGGGGGAGCAGTACTTC.

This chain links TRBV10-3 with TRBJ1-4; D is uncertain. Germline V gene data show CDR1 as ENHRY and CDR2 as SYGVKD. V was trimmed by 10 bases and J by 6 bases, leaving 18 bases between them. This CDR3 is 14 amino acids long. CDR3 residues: CATTREWAYEKLFF. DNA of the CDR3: TGTGCCACCACAAGGGAATGGGCGTATGAAAAACTGTTTTTT.

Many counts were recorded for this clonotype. The CDR3 nucleotides read TGTGCCAGCGGACGCACCCACCATGCGGGCAGGGGTCAAGACGAGCAGTACTTC. Protein product: CASGRTHHAGRGQDEQYF. The chain has TRBV6-5 and TRBJ2-7, with a weak D call TRBD1 (6 bases). V was shortened by 8 bases and J by 5 bases, with 31 bases between the two germline ends. Germline CDR1 is MNHEY and CDR2 is SVGAGI. This CDR3 is 18 amino acids long.

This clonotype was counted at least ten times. CDR3 sequence (DNA): TGTGCCAGCAGGAAAGACTGGCAGAACACCGGGGAGCTGTTTTTT. Translating it yields CASRKDWQNTGELFF. The rearrangement links TRBV6-6 to TRBJ2-2; D unresolved. V was clipped by 6 bases and J by 1 base, with 12 bases between them. CDR3 length: 15 residues. CDR1 and CDR2 from the germline V gene are MNHNY and SVGAGI (reference sequence).

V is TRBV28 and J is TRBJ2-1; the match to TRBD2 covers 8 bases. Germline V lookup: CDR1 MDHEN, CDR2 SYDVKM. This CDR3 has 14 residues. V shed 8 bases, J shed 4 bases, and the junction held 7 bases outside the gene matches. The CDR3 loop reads CASWASGPYNEQFF. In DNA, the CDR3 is TGTGCCAGCTGGGCTAGCGGGCCTTACAATGAGCAGTTCTTC. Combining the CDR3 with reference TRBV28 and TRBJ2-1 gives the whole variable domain DVKVTQSSRYLVKRTGEKVFLECVQDMDHENMFWYRQDPGLGLRLIYFSYDVKMKEKGDIPEGYSVSREKKERFSLILESASTNQTSMYLCASWASGPYNEQFFGPGTRLTVL.

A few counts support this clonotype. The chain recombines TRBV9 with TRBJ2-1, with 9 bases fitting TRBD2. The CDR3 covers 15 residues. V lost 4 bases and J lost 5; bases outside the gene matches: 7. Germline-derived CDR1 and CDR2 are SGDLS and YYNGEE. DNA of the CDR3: TGTGCCAGCAGCCCCCCGACTAGCGGAAACAATGAGCAGTTCTTC. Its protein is CASSPPTSGNNEQFF.

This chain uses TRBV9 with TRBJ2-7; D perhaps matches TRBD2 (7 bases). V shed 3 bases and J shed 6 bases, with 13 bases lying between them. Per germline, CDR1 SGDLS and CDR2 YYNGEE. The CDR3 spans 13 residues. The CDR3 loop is CASSARGAGEQYF. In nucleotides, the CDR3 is TGTGCCAGCAGCGCCCGGGGGGCGGGCGAGCAGTACTTC.

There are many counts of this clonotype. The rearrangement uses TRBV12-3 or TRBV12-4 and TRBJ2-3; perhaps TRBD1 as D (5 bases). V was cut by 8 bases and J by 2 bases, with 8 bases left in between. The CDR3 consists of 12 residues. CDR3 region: CASARVTDTQYF. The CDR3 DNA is TGTGCCAGCGCCAGGGTCACAGATACGCAGTATTTT.

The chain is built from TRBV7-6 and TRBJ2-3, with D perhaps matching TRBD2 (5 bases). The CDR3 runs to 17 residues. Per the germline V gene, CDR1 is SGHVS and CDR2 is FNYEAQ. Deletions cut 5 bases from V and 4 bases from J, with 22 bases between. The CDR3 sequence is CASSPAFEGEAPDTQYF. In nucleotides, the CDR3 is TGTGCCAGCAGCCCGGCCTTCGAGGGAGAGGCCCCAGATACGCAGTATTTT.

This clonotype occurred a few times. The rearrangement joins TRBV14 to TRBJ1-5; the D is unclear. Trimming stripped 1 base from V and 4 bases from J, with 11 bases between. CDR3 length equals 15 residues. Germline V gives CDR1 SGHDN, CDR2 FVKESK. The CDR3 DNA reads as TGTGCCAGCAGCCAAGCTCAAAAAATAAATCAGCCCCAGCATTTT. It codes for CASSQAQKINQPQHF. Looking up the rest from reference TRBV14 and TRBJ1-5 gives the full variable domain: EAGVTQFPSHSVIEKGQTVTLRCDPISGHDNLYWYRRVMGKEIKFLLHFVKESKQDESGMPNNRFLAERTGGTYSTLKVQPAELEDSGVYFCASSQAQKINQPQHFGDGTRLSIL.

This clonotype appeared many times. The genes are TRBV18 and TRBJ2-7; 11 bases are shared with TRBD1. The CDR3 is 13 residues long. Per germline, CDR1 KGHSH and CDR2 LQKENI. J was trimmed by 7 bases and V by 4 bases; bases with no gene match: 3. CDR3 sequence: CASSLDRGQEQYF. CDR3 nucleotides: TGTGCCAGCTCACTGGACAGGGGGCAGGAGCAGTACTTC.

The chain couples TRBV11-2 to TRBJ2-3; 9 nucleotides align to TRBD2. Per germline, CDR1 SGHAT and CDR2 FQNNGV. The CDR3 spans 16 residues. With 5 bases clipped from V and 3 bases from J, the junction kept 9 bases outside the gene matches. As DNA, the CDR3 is TGTGCCAGCAGCCAAACCCCGGGACTAGCTACAGATACGCAGTATTTT. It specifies CASSQTPGLATDTQYF.

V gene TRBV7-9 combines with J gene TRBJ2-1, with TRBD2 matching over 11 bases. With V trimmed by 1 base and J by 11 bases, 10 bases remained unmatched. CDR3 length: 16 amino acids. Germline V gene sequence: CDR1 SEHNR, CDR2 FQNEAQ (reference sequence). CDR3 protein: CASSLGPGLAVWKQFF. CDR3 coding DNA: TGTGCCAGCAGCTTAGGCCCGGGACTAGCGGTATGGAAGCAGTTCTTC. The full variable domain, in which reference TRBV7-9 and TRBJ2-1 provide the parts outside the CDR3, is DTGVSQNPRHKITKRGQNVTFRCDPISEHNRLYWYRQTLGQGPEFLTYFQNEAQLEKSRLLSDRFSAERPKGSFSTLEIQRTEQGDSAMYLCASSLGPGLAVWKQFFGPGTRLTVL.

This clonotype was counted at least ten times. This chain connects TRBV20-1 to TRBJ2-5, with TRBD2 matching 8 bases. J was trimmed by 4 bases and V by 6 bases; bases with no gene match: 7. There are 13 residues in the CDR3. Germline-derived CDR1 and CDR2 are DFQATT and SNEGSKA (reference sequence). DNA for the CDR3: TGCAGTGCCGTGTCAACTAGCGGAGAGACCCAGTACTTC. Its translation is CSAVSTSGETQYF.

CDR3 protein: CASGISYGYTF. The CDR3 DNA sequence: TGTGCCAGCGGCATCAGCTATGGCTACACCTTC. V gene TRBV28 combines with J gene TRBJ1-2; no firm D call. The CDR3 is 11 amino acids. Deletions cut 8 bases from V and 4 bases from J, with 8 bases between. Germline CDR1 is MDHEN and CDR2 is SYDVKM.

CDR3: CASSPDRGEQYF. The CDR3 coding sequence is TGTGCCAGCAGTCCCGACAGGGGCGAGCAGTACTTC. This chain connects TRBV28 to TRBJ2-7; 8 positions match TRBD1. The CDR3 loop spans 12 amino acids. V trimming: 5 bases; J trimming: 6 bases; junction bases outside the gene matches: 3. Germline CDR1 is MDHEN and CDR2 is SYDVKM.

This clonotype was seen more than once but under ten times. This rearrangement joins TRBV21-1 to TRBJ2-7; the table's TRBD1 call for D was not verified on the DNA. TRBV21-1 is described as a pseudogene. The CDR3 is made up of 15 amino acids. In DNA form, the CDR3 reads TGTGCCAGCAGGTCCGGGACCCCTACTTCCTACGAGCAGTACTTC. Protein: CASRSGTPTSYEQYF.

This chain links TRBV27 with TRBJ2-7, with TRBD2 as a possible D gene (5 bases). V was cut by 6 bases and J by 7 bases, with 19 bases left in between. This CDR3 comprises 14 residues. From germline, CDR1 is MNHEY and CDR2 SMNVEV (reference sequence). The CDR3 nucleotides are TGTGCCAGCAGAGCCCCGGGAATAGAGAAGGAGCAGTACTTC. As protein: CASRAPGIEKEQYF.

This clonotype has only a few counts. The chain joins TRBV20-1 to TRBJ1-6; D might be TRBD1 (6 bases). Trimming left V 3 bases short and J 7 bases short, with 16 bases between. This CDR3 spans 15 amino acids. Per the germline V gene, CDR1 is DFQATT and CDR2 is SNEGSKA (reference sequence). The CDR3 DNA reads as TGCAGTGCTAGCCCAATGGGGGGGCTCAATTCACCCCTCCACTTT. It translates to CSASPMGGLNSPLHF.

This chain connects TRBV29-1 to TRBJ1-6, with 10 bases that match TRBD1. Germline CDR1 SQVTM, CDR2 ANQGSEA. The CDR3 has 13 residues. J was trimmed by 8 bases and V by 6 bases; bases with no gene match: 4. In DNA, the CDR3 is TGCAGCGTCGCCGGGACAGGGGATTCACCCCTCCACTTT. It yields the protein CSVAGTGDSPLHF.

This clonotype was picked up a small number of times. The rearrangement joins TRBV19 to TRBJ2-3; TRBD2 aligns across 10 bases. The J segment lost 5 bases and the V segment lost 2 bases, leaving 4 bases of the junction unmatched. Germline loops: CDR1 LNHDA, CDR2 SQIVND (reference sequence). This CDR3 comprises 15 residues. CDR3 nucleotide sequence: TGTGCCAGTAGTATACTAGCGGGAGTCAAAGATACGCAGTATTTT. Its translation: CASSILAGVKDTQYF.